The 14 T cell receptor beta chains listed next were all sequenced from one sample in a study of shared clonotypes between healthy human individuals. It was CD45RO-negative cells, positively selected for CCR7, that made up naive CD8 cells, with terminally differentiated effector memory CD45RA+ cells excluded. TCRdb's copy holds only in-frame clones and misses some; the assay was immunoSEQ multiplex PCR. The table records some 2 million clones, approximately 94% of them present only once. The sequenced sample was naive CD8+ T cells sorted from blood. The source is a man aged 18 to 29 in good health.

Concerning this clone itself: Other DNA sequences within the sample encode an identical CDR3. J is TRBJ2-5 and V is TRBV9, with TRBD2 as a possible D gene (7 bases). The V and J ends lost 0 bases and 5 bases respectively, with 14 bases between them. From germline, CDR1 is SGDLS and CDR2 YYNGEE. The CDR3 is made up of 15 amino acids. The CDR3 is CASSVGGGALETQYF. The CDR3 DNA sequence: TGTGCCAGCAGCGTAGGAGGGGGGGCCTTGGAGACCCAGTACTTC.

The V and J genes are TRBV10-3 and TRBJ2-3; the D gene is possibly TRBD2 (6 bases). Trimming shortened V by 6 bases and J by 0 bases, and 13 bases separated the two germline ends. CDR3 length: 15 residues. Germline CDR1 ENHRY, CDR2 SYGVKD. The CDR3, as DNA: TGTGCCATCAGCAACCTTAGCGGAAGCACAGATACGCAGTATTTT. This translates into CAISNLSGSTDTQYF.

CDR3 DNA sequence: TGTGCCAGCAGCCCGACGCCGAGTAAGACTGAAGCTTTCTTT. The encoded protein is CASSPTPSKTEAFF. V gene TRBV5-5 combines with J gene TRBJ1-1; D is unclear. Germline lookup yields CDR1 SGHKS and CDR2 YYEKEE (reference sequence). CDR3 length equals 14 residues. V shed 4 bases and J shed 5 bases, with 15 bases lying between them.

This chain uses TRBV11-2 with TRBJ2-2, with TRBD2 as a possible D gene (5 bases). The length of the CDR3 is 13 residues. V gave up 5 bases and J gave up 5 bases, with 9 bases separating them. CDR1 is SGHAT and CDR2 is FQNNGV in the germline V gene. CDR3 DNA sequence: TGTGCCAGCAGCACGGACTGGACCGGGGAGCTGTTTTTT. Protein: CASSTDWTGELFF.

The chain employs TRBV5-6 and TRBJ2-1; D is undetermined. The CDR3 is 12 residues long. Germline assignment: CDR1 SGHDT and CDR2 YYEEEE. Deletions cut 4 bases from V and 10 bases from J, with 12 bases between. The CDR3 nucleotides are TGTGCCAGCAGCGACCACTCCGTCGAGCAGTTCTTC. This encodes CASSDHSVEQFF.

DNA for the CDR3: TGTGCCTGGAGTAGGGGTCAGGAGGGTCAGCCCCAGCATTTT. Its protein is CAWSRGQEGQPQHF. The gene calls are TRBV30 and TRBJ1-5, with a tentative D call TRBD1 (5 bases). Trimming cost V 2 bases and J 6 bases, with 14 bases left between them. CDR1 and CDR2 (germline): GTSNPN, SVGIG (reference sequence). The CDR3 spans 14 residues.

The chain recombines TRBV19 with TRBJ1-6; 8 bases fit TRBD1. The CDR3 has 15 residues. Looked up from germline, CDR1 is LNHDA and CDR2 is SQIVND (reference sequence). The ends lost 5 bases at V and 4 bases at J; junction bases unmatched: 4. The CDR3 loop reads CASSARGPYNSPLHF. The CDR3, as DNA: TGTGCCAGTAGTGCCAGGGGGCCTTATAATTCACCCCTCCACTTT.

The CDR3 protein is CASSLVAGGPTYEQYF. In DNA, the CDR3 is TGTGCCAGCAGCTTAGTAGCGGGAGGGCCCACCTACGAGCAGTACTTC. The chain combines TRBV11-2 with TRBJ2-7, with 11 nucleotides matching TRBD2. Germline-derived CDR1 and CDR2 are SGHAT and FQNNGV. V lost 1 base, J lost 2 bases, and 4 bases stayed unmatched. CDR3 length: 16 amino acids.

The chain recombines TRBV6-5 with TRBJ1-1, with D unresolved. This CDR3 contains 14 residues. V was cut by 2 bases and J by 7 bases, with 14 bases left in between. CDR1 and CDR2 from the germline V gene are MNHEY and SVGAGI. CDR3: CASSYREGRLEAFF. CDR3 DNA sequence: TGTGCCAGCAGTTACCGTGAGGGAAGACTTGAAGCTTTCTTT.

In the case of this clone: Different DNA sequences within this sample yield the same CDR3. The CDR3 DNA sequence: TGTGCCAGCAGATGGAGCACAGATACGCAGTATTTT. This encodes CASRWSTDTQYF. The V call is TRBV7-9, the J call TRBJ2-3; D uncertain. The CDR3 sequence is 12 residues long. Per germline, CDR1 SEHNR and CDR2 FQNEAQ (reference sequence). With 6 bases removed from V and 0 bases from J, the gap between germline ends came to 4 bases.

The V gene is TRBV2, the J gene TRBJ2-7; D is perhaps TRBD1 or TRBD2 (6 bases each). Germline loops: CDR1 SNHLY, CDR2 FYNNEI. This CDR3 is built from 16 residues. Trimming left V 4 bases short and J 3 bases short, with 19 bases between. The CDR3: CASSVSSEEGGYEQYF. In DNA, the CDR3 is TGTGCCAGCAGTGTCTCTTCCGAAGAGGGGGGCTACGAGCAGTACTTC.

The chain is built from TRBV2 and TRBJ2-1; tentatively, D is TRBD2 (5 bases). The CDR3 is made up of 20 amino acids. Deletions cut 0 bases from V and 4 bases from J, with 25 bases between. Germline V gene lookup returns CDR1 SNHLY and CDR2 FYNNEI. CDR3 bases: TGTGCCAGCAGTGAAGCGCTGGGGAAGGTAGCGCCACAATCATACAATGAGCAGTTCTTC. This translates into CASSEALGKVAPQSYNEQFF. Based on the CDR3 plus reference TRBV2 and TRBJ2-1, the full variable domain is EPEVTQTPSHQVTQMGQEVILRCVPISNHLYFYWYRQILGQKVEFLVSFYNNEISEKSEIFDDQFSVERPDGSNFTLKIRSTKLEDSAMYFCASSEALGKVAPQSYNEQFFGPGTRLTVL.

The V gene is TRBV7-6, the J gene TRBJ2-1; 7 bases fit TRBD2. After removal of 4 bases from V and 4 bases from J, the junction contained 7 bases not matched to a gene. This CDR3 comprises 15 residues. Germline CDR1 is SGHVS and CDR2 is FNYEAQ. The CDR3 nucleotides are TGTGCCAGCAGCTGGCTCAGCGGGGCTTACAATGAGCAGTTCTTC. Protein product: CASSWLSGAYNEQFF.

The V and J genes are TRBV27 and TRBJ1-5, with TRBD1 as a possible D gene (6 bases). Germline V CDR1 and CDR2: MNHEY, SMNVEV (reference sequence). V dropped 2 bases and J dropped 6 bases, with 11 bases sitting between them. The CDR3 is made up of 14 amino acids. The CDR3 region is CASSLGQRGQPQHF. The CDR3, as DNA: TGTGCCAGCAGTTTAGGACAGAGGGGTCAGCCCCAGCATTTT.